The clone carrying this T cell receptor (beta chain) was found many times. TCRdb ran MiXCR on the reads and lists one entry per CDR3 protein. This sample has roughly 230,000 distinct CDR3 sequences; approximately 17% occur once, and the top ten carry roughly 50%. From germline, CDR1 is SGHVS and CDR2 FQNEAQ. The ends lost 6 bases at V and 6 bases at J; junction bases unmatched: 4. This CDR3 region has 14 residues. These data originate in a study of T cell repertoires in cytomegalovirus infection. Overall study: Public TCR beta signatures were indicative of both CMV infection and a matching HLA type.

The TCR was taken from a human donor in good health (CMV status not recorded). Some clones in this sample may be carry-over from other donors' samples. The chain is built from TRBV7-8 and TRBJ2-2; TRBD1 matches at 10 bases. The specimen sequenced was CD8+ T cells from PBMCs. The chain's CDR3 is CASRGQGSPGELFF. Written as DNA, the CDR3 is TGTGCCAGCAGGGGACAGGGGTCACCCGGGGAGCTGTTTTTT.